The next 18 T cell receptor beta chains were all read from a single sample in a study of blood T cell repertoires in COVID-19. TCRdb keeps only in-frame clones here, not all; method: immunoSEQ multiplex PCR. The table records about 390,000 clones, 85% to 90% of them present only once. The material sequenced was PBMCs or T cells enriched from blood (not recorded which). These receptors all stem from a woman in her forties or fifties who had recovered from COVID-19.

The rearrangement uses TRBV5-4 and TRBJ2-1, with 11 bases lining up with TRBD1. CDR3 length: 15 amino acids. V shed 3 bases and J 6 bases; nucleotides not matched to a gene: 5. Germline V gives CDR1 SGHNT, CDR2 YYREEE (reference sequence). CDR3 amino acids: CASSSGDRGFNEQFF. The CDR3 region has the DNA TGTGCCAGCAGCTCCGGGGACAGGGGGTTCAATGAGCAGTTCTTC.

This sequence joins TRBV12-3 or TRBV12-4 and TRBJ1-1; possibly TRBD1 for D (6 bases). The ends were cut back, 7 bases at V and 8 bases at J, with 17 bases in the middle. The CDR3 loop spans 13 amino acids. The CDR3 spells CASKRTGTGEAFF. The CDR3 bases are TGTGCCAGCAAACGAACAGGGACCGGAGAAGCTTTCTTT.

The chain is built from TRBV29-1 and TRBJ1-1; 7 nucleotides agree with TRBD1. V shed 6 bases and J 4 bases; nucleotides not matched to a gene: 5. The germline CDR1 and CDR2 sequences are SQVTM and ANQGSEA. This CDR3 spans 12 amino acids. Here the CDR3 DNA reads TGCAGCGTAGGACAGGAGAGCACTGAAGCTTTCTTT. It codes for CSVGQESTEAFF.

CDR3: CASILTSGGEYNEQFF. In DNA, the CDR3 is TGTGCCAGCATCCTAACGAGCGGGGGGGAATACAATGAGCAGTTCTTC. The chain couples TRBV7-2 to TRBJ2-1; 10 nucleotides line up with TRBD2. The junction had 10 bases not matched to a gene; V was cut back by 7 bases and J by 4 bases. Germline CDR1 reads SGHTA; CDR2 reads FQGNSA. This CDR3 has 16 residues.

The CDR3 loop reads CASSSRQSLYEQYF. The CDR3 nucleotides are TGTGCCAGCAGCTCCCGACAGAGCCTCTACGAGCAGTACTTC. The V gene is TRBV7-2, the J gene TRBJ2-7, with D possibly TRBD1 on 5 matching bases. CDR3 length: 14 residues. V lost 4 bases to trimming and J lost 3 bases, with 13 bases between them. The germline V gene has CDR1 SGHTA and CDR2 FQGNSA.

The V gene is TRBV5-1, the J gene TRBJ1-6; D is perhaps TRBD1 (5 bases). The CDR3 spans 16 residues. Germline CDR1 reads SGHRS; CDR2 reads YFSETQ. Deletions cut 0 bases from V and 7 bases from J, with 14 bases between. The CDR3 sequence is CASSLVGQGRNSPLHF. The CDR3 bases are TGCGCCAGCAGCTTGGTGGGTCAGGGCCGAAATTCACCCCTCCACTTT.

CDR3 in amino acids: CASSLDAGGREAFF. DNA for the CDR3: TGCGCCAGCAGCTTGGATGCAGGGGGCCGTGAAGCTTTCTTT. This rearrangement joins TRBV5-1 to TRBJ1-1; 8 positions match TRBD1. The CDR3 runs 14 residues. Germline lookup yields CDR1 SGHRS and CDR2 YFSETQ. The V and J ends lost 0 bases and 7 bases, in that order; junction bases with no gene match: 5.

The chain recombines TRBV4-3 with TRBJ2-1, with 9 bases matching TRBD1. The CDR3 runs to 15 residues. With V trimmed by 4 bases and J by 6 bases, 7 bases remained unmatched. CDR1 and CDR2 from the germline V gene are LGHNA and YSLEER. The CDR3 DNA follows: TGCGCCAGCAGCCCTCCGGGACAGGGATCCAATGAGCAGTTCTTC. It is translated as CASSPPGQGSNEQFF.

This clone was detected once. CDR3 in amino acids: CASSEEPGRNTGELFF. DNA for the CDR3: TGTGCCAGCAGTGAAGAACCGGGAAGGAACACCGGGGAGCTGTTTTTT. This chain connects TRBV2 to TRBJ2-2; a weak D match, TRBD2 (5 bases). Germline values: CDR1 SNHLY, CDR2 FYNNEI. This CDR3 has 16 amino acids. V was clipped by 1 base and J by 1 base, with 10 bases between them.

The V gene is TRBV7-9, the J gene TRBJ1-3, with 8 bases aligning to TRBD1. Germline lookup yields CDR1 SEHNR and CDR2 FQNEAQ (reference sequence). V dropped 5 bases and J dropped 0; count of bases not matched to a gene: 3. The CDR3 length is 15 residues. The DNA for the CDR3 is TGTGCCAGCAGCGACAGGGGCCGCTCTGGAAACACCATATATTTT. It specifies CASSDRGRSGNTIYF.

This clone was seen just once. V gene TRBV6-1 combines with J gene TRBJ1-5; 7 nucleotides line up with TRBD1. The CDR3 is made up of 19 amino acids. Looked up from germline, CDR1 is MNHNS and CDR2 is SASEGT. Germline trimming cut 3 bases from V and 0 bases from J; bases unmatched to any gene: 14. CDR3 bases: TGTGCCAGCAGTGACCCCACCGGAAGACAGGGCTATAGCAATCAGCCCCAGCATTTT. Encoded protein: CASSDPTGRQGYSNQPQHF.

This clone was recorded once. CDR3 sequence reads: CASRGQAYGYTF. The CDR3 DNA sequence: TGTGCCAGCCGGGGACAAGCCTATGGCTACACCTTC. The rearrangement joins TRBV6-5 to TRBJ1-2; possible D gene TRBD1, 6 bases. CDR3 length equals 12 residues. Trimming cost V 8 bases and J 4 bases, with 11 bases left between them. Germline-derived CDR1 and CDR2 are MNHEY and SVGAGI.

The chain uses TRBV12-3 or TRBV12-4 and TRBJ2-2; D is unresolved. CDR3 size: 12 residues. The V end lost 8 bases, the J end lost 7 bases, and 11 bases lay between the germline ends. This CDR3 is CASARVSGELFF. The CDR3 DNA reads TGTGCCAGCGCCCGGGTGAGCGGGGAGCTGTTTTTT.

This clone came up a few times. The chain has TRBV28 and TRBJ1-1, with D possibly matching TRBD1 (5 bases). The CDR3 spans 15 residues. Germline V lookup: CDR1 MDHEN, CDR2 SYDVKM. V lost 6 bases to trimming and J lost 6 bases, with 20 bases between them. The CDR3 is CASSAVGQANSEAFF. The CDR3 region has the DNA TGTGCCAGCAGCGCCGTTGGACAAGCTAATTCTGAAGCTTTCTTT.

This clone was observed a single time. The chain links TRBV5-1 to TRBJ2-3; 7 bases map to TRBD1. The J segment lost 3 bases and the V segment lost 0 bases, leaving 7 bases of the junction unmatched. Germline CDR1 is SGHRS and CDR2 is YFSETQ. There are 16 residues in the CDR3. CDR3 in amino acids: CASSLEGAEITDTQYF. For the CDR3, the DNA is TGCGCCAGCAGCTTGGAGGGGGCTGAGATAACAGATACGCAGTATTTT.

This sequence joins TRBV19 and TRBJ1-4; TRBD1 agrees at 9 bases. The CDR3 length is 15 residues. Trimming took 3 bases from V and 2 from J; bases not matched to a gene: 1. Germline V gene sequence: CDR1 LNHDA, CDR2 SQIVND (reference sequence). The CDR3 coding sequence is TGTGCCAGTAGTATCGGGACAGGGACTAATGAAAAACTGTTTTTT. The encoded protein is CASSIGTGTNEKLFF.

This chain uses TRBV18 with TRBJ2-1, with 7 bases lining up with TRBD2. The germline gives CDR1 KGHSH, CDR2 LQKENI. This CDR3 spans 15 amino acids. J was trimmed by 9 bases and V by 9 bases; bases with no gene match: 17. DNA of the CDR3: TGTGCCAGTTTTTCCGGGGGGACCTACGGCTCTGAGCAGTTCTTC. This codes for CASFSGGTYGSEQFF.

This chain connects TRBV4-1 to TRBJ2-7; 7 nucleotides match TRBD1. CDR3 size: 15 residues. The germline CDR1 and CDR2 sequences are MGHRA and YSYEKL. The ends lost 0 bases at V and 0 bases at J; junction bases unmatched: 2. The CDR3 reads CASSQEGTVSYEQYF. The CDR3 DNA reads as TGCGCCAGCAGCCAAGAAGGGACAGTCTCCTACGAGCAGTACTTC.